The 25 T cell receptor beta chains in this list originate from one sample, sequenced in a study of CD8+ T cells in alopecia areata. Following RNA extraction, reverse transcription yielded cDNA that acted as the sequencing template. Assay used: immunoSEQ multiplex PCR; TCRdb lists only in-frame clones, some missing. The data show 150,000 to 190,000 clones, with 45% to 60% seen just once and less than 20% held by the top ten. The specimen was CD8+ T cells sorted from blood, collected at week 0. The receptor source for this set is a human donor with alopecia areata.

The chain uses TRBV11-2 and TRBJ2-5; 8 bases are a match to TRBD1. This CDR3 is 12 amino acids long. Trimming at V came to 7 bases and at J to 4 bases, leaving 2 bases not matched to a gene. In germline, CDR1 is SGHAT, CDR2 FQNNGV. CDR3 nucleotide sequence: TGTGCCAGCACCAGGGGGCGAGAGACCCAGTACTTC. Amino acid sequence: CASTRGRETQYF.

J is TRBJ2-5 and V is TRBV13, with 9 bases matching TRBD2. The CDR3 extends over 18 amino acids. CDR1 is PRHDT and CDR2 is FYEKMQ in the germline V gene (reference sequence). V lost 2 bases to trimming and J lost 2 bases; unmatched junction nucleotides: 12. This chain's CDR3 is CASSLNGGGASQQETQYF. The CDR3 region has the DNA TGTGCCAGCAGCTTAAACGGCGGGGGGGCGAGTCAGCAAGAGACCCAGTACTTC.

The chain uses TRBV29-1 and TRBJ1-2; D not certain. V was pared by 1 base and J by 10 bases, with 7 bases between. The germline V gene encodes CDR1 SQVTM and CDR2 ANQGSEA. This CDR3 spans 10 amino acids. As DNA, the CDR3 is TGCAGCGTTGAAGGCGCATTCTACACCTTC. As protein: CSVEGAFYTF.

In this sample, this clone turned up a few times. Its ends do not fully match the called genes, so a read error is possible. CDR3 sequence: CASSTDGRRYF. The CDR3 DNA is TGTGCCAGCAGCACCGATGGACGTCGATATTTC. V and J are TRBV7-9 and TRBJ2-4; no definite D call. Per germline, CDR1 SEHNR and CDR2 FQNEAQ (reference sequence). The CDR3 is made up of 11 amino acids.

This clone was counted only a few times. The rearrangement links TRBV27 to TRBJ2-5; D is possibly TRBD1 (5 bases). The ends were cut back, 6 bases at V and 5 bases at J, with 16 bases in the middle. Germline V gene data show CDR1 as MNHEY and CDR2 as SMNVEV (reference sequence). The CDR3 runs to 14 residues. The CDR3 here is CASRYRGMAETQYF. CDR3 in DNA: TGTGCCAGCAGGTATAGGGGTATGGCTGAGACCCAGTACTTC.

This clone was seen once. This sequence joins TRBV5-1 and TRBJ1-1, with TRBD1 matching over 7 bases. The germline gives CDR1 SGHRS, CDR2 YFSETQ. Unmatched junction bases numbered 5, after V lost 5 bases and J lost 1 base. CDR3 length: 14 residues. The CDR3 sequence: CASRPGQSNTEAFF. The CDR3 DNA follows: TGCGCCAGCAGGCCGGGACAGTCGAACACTGAAGCTTTCTTT. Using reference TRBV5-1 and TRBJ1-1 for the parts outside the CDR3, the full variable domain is KAGVTQTPRYLIKTRGQQVTLSCSPISGHRSVSWYQQTPGQGLQFLFEYFSETQRNKGNFPGRFSGRQFSNSRSEMNVSTLELGDSALYLCASRPGQSNTEAFFGQGTRLTVV.

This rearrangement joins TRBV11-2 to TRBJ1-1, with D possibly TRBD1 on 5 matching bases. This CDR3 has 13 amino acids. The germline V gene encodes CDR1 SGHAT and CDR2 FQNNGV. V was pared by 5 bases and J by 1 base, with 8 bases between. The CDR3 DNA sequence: TGTGCCAGCAGCGGGGGACGGAACACTGAAGCTTTCTTT. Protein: CASSGGRNTEAFF. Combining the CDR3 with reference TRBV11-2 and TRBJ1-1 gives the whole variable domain EAGVAQSPRYKIIEKRQSVAFWCNPISGHATLYWYQQILGQGPKLLIQFQNNGVVDDSQLPKDRFSAERLKGVDSTLKIQPAKLEDSAVYLCASSGGRNTEAFFGQGTRLTVV.

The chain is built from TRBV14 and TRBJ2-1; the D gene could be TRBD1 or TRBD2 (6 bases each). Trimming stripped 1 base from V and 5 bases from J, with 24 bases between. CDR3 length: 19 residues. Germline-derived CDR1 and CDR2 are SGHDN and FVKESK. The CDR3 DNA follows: TGTGCCAGCAGCCAAGGTCTCGGGGGCGAATATCAAAGGGACAATGAGCAGTTCTTC. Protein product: CASSQGLGGEYQRDNEQFF.

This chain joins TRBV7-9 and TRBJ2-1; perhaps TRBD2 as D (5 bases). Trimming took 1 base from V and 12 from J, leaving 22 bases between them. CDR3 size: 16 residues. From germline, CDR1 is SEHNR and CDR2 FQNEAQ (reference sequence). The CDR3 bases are TGTGCCAGCAGCTTAGTGGTTGGGCGGGTTGACGAATGGCAGTTCTTC. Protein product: CASSLVVGRVDEWQFF.

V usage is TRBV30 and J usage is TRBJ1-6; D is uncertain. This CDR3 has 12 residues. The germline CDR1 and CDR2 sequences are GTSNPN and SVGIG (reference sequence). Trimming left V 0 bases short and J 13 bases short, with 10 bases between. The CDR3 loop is CAWSVIGKPLHF. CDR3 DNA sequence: TGTGCCTGGAGTGTAATAGGAAAGCCCCTCCACTTT.

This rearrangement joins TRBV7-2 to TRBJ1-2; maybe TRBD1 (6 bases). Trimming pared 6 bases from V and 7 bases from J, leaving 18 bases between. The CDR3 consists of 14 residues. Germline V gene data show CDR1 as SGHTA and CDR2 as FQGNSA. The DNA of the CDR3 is TGTGCCAGCAGGGGCGGCGGGGGCGCGGGTGGCTACACCTTC. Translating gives CASRGGGGAGGYTF.

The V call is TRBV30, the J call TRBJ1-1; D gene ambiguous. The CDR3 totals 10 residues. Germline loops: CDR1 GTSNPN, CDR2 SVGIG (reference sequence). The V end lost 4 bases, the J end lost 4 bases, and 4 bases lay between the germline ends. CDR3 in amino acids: CAWTGTEAFF. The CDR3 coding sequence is TGTGCCTGGACGGGCACTGAAGCTTTCTTT.

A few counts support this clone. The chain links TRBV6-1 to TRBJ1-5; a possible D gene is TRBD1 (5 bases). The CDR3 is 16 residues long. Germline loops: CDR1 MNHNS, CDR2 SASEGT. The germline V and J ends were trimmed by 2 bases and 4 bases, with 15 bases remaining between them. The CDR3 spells CASSESPGTNNQPQHF. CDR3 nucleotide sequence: TGTGCCAGCAGTGAATCCCCAGGGACGAATAATCAGCCCCAGCATTTT.

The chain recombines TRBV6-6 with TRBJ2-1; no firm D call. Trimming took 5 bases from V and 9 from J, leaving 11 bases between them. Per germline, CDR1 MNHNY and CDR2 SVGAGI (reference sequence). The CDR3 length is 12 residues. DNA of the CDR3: TGTGCCAGCAGTAAAACCGTGGGTGAGCAGTTCTTC. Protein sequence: CASSKTVGEQFF.

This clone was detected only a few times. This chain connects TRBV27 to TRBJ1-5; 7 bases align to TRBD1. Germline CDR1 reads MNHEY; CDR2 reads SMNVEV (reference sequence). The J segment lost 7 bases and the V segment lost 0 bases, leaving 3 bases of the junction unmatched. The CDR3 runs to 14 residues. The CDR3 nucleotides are TGTGCCAGCAGTTTATCGACAGGGAGCCAGCCCCAGCATTTT. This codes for CASSLSTGSQPQHF.

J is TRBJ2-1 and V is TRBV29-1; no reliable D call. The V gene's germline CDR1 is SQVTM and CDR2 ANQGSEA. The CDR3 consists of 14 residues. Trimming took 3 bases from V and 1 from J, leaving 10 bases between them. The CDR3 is CSVEPQPSYNEQFF. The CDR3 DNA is TGCAGCGTTGAGCCCCAACCGTCCTACAATGAGCAGTTCTTC.

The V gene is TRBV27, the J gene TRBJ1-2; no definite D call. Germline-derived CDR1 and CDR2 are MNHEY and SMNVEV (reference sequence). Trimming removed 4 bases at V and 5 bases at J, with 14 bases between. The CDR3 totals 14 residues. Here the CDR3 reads CASSWSGRSYGYTF. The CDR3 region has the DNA TGTGCCAGCAGTTGGTCCGGCAGGAGTTATGGCTACACCTTC.

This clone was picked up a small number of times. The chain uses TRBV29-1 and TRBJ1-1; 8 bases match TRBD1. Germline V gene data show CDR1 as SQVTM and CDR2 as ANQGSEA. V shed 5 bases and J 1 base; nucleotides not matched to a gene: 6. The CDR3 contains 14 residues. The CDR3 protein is CSVLGQGWNTEAFF. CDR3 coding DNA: TGCAGCGTTCTAGGACAGGGCTGGAACACTGAAGCTTTCTTT.

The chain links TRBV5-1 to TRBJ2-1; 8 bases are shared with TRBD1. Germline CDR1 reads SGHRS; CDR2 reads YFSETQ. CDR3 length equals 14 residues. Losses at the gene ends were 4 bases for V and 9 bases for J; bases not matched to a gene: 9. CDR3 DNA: TGCGCCAGCAGCCCGTCCCGGGACAGGTTTGAGCAGTTCTTC. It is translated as CASSPSRDRFEQFF.

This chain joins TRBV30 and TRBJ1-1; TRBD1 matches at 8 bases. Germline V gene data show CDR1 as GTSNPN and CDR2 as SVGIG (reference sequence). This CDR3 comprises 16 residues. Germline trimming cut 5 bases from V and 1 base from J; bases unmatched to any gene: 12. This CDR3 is CAWWRGTGERNTEAFF. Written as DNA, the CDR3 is TGTGCCTGGTGGCGGGGGACAGGAGAGAGGAACACTGAAGCTTTCTTT.

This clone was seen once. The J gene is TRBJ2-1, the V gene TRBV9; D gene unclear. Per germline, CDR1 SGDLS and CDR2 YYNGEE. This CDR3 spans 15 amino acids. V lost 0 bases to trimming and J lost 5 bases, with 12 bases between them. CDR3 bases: TGTGCCAGCAGCGTAGGCCCAGACTGGGACAATGAGCAGTTCTTC. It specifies CASSVGPDWDNEQFF.

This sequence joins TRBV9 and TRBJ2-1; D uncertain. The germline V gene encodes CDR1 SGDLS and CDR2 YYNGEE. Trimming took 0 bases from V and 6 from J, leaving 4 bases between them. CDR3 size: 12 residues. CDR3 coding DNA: TGTGCCAGCAGCGTAGACAGCAATGAGCAGTTCTTC. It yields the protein CASSVDSNEQFF.

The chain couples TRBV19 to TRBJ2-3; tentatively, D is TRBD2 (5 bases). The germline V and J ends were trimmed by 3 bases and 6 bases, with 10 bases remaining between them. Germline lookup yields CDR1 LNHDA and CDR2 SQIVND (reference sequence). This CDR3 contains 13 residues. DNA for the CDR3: TGTGCCAGTAGTATGGAGGACCTCGATACGCAGTATTTT. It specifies CASSMEDLDTQYF.

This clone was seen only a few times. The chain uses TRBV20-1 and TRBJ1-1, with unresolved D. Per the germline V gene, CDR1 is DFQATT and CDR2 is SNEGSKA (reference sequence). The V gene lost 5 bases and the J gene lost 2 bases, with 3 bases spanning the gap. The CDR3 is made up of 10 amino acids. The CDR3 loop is CSAFNTEAFF. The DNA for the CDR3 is TGCAGTGCTTTTAACACTGAAGCTTTCTTT.

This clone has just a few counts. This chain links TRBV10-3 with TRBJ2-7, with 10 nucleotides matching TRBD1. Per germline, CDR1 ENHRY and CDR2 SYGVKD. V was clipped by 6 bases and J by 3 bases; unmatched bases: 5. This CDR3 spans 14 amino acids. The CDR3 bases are TGTGCCATCAGGGGCGACAGGGGGCTCTACGAGCAGTACTTC. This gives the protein CAIRGDRGLYEQYF.